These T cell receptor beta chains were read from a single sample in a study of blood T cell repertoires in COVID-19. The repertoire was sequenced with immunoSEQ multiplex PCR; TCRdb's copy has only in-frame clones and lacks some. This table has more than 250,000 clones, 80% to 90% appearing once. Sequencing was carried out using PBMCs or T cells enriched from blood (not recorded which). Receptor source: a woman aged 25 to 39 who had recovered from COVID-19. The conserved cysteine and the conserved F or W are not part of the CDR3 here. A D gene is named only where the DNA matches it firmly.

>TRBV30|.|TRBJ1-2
AWSLAGAMGYT
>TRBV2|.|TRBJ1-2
ASMWVGGYT
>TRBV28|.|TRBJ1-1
ASSLNAGPYNTEAF
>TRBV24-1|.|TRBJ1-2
ATSDREGGYGYT
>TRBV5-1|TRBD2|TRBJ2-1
ASSLGLAVGGEQF
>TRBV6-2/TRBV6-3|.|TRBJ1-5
ASSPDIGQGFNQPQH
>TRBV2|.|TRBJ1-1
ASEGGLSRGTEAF
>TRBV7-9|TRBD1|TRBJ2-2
ASRPGQGYTGELF
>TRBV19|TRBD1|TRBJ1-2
ASRLGGDYGYT
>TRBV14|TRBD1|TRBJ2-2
ASSRDRAGELF
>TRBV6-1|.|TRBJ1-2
ASSEYALNYGYT
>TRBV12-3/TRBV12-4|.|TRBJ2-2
ASSPTFGELF
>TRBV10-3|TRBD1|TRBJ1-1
AITRGPQIGTEAF
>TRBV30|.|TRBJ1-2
AWSTGFNYGYT
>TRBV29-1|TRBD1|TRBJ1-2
SGLTGGANYGYT
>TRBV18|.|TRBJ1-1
ASSPDRTTEAF
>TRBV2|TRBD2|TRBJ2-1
ASSPTSGGNEQF
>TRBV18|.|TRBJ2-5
ASSPGVETQY
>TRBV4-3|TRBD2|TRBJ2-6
ASSQDLASGNSGANVLT
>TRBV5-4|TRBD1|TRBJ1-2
ASSLGQDYGYT
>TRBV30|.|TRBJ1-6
AWSGYPRRGDGSPLH
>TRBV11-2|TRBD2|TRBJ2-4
ASSPGGGTKNIQY
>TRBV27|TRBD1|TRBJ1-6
ASNNRGNNSPLH
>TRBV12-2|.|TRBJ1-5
ASRFRSQGDPYSNQPQH
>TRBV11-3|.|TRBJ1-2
ASSLEPGIPYGYT
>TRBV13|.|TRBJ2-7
ASSLSSYEQY
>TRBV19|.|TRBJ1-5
ATNAGSNQPQH
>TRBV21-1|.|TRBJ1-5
ASNEHSNQPQH
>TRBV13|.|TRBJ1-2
ASSLGRTGGYT
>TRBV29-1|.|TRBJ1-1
SVEERLFTEAF
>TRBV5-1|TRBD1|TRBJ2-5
ASSPWTGGETQY
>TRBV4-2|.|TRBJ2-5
ASSQERGGIQETQY
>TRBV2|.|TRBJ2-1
ASRARGDEQF
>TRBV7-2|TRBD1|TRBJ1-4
ASRPLGQAGEKLF
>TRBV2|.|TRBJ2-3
AVPRGAEDTQY
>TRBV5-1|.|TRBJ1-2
ASSSTLTGYGYT
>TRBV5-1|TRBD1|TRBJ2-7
ASSWTGMGYEQY